This T cell receptor (beta chain) is from a study of T-cell reconstitution after alpha-beta-depleted transplantation in children. The CDR3 runs to 15 residues. Between the trimmed V and J ends, which lost 11 bases and 4 bases, there was a span of 22 bases. Germline V gene data show CDR1 as LGHDT and CDR2 as YNNKEL (reference sequence). Unique molecular identifiers featured in how the TCRbeta library was prepared. TCRdb processed the PCR reads anew with MiXCR; each CDR3 protein has one entry. The sample consists of fewer than 500,000 distinct CDR3 sequences, around two fifths of them appearing once. This clonotype has just a few counts. The target antigen is unknown. Overall study findings and caveats: Several hundred rapidly expanded clones from non-depleted graft cells reportedly supplied alpha-beta T cells about two months post-transplant. At one year after transplant, newly produced T cells mostly accounted for T-cell counts and diversity. Certain patients had high TCRbeta diversity at day 60, and it came from recipient T cells and thymic progenitors that survived.

The chain combines TRBV3-1 with TRBJ2-3; D remains ambiguous. The source material was PBMCs, sampled before TCRalphabeta/CD19-depleted stem cell transplant. The TCR originated in a girl aged 2 to 10 with aplastic anemia, due to receive a stem cell transplant. The CDR3 DNA is TGTGCCTGCTCGGCTCTGCGGAGTACTGCAGATACGCAGTATTTT. This gives the protein CACSALRSTADTQYF.